This TCR beta chain was recovered during a study of PD-1 and CTLA-4 blockade in melanoma. This table comes from immunoSEQ multiplex PCR, and its TCRdb copy is limited to in-frame clones, with some not included. Among around 16,000 clones listed, roughly 73% were seen once. CDR1 and CDR2 (germline): LGHDT, YNNKEL (reference sequence). Trimming cost V 4 bases and J 0 bases; bases outside gene matches: 5. The CDR3 runs to 15 residues. The chain recombines TRBV3-1 (or the pseudogene TRBV3-2) with TRBJ2-7; 8 nucleotides align to TRBD1. The TCR sequence derives from a human donor with melanoma. The input for sequencing was CD8+ T cells from peripheral blood, taken before anti-PD-1 treatment. The CDR3 DNA follows: TGTGCCAGCAGCCCATGGACAGGGAGCTCCTACGAGCAGTACTTC. It translates to CASSPWTGSSYEQYF.